This TCR beta chain was captured by sequencing in a study of response to subunit inactivated influenza vaccine. Findings and caveats of the study: That few new T cells are recruited by each seasonal influenza vaccination was the authors' suggestion.

A single record per CDR3 protein comes from TCRdb applying MiXCR to the RT-PCR reads. The table includes a few hundred thousand distinct CDR3 sequences, 21% detected once. Remarks on this clonotype: Antigen unknown.

The CDR3 consists of 17 residues. The J segment lost 7 bases and the V segment lost 0 bases, leaving 11 bases of the junction unmatched. Germline-derived CDR1 and CDR2 are DFQATT and SNEGSKA (reference sequence). The source was PBMCs from blood, collected approximately 20 months after vaccination. This sequence was found in a man aged 50 to 75 who received an inactivated influenza vaccine. The chain combines TRBV20-1 with TRBJ2-2; 10 nucleotides agree with TRBD1. This CDR3 reads CSARDDETGGEFGELFF. In DNA, the CDR3 is TGCAGTGCTAGAGATGACGAGACAGGGGGCGAATTCGGGGAGCTGTTTTTT.